This note documents a single TCR beta chain sequence. The CDR3 is 15 amino acids. CDR1 and CDR2 (germline): MNHNS, SASEGT. Trimming removed 6 bases from V and 0 bases from J, with 12 bases in between. TCRdb recomputed calls from the reads with MiXCR, one row per CDR3 protein. In the table there are roughly 640,000 distinct CDR3 sequences, 20% to 25% of which are singletons. This entry belongs to a study of T cell repertoires in cytomegalovirus infection. Sequencing was carried out using CD8+ T cells from PBMCs. This receptor was taken from a human donor in good health (CMV status not recorded). Some clones in this sample may be carry-over from other donors' samples. The V call is TRBV6-1, the J call TRBJ1-5; no clear D. CDR3 bases: TGTGCCAGCAGCTCAAGCGAGCATAGCAATCAGCCCCAGCATTTT. The encoded protein is CASSSSEHSNQPQHF.